Below, 3 T cell receptor beta chains from the same sample are listed, as sequenced in a study of post-analysis software for immune sequencing data. Findings and caveats of the study: About five TRBV segments occurring more often in patients than controls included TRBV5-6, TRBV5-1 and TRBV20-1.

These receptors are not linked to any known antigen. Researchers reported that TCR beta cDNA libraries carried unique molecular identifiers. TCRdb used MiXCR to reprocess the PCR reads, holding one entry per CDR3 protein. Of approximately 460,000 distinct CDR3 sequences detected, approximately 46% appear once; the ten largest clones hold about 12%. The sample was blood. These TCRs come from a girl aged 10-17 years with multiple sclerosis.

This chain uses TRBV2 with TRBJ2-1, with TRBD1 matching over 11 bases. J gave up 6 bases and V 6 bases, and 1 base lay outside the gene matches. Looked up from germline, CDR1 is SNHLY and CDR2 is FYNNEI. CDR3 length: 13 amino acids. CDR3 nucleotide sequence: TGTGCCAGCAGGGGGACAGGGGGCAATGAGCAGTTCTTC. Translated, it gives CASRGTGGNEQFF.

The gene calls are TRBV12-3 or TRBV12-4 and TRBJ2-7; unclear D gene. V shed 2 bases and J shed 3 bases, with 8 bases lying between them. The CDR3 covers 13 residues. The CDR3 DNA reads as TGTGCCAGCAGTTTATTAGCATACTACGAGCAGTACTTC. Its translation is CASSLLAYYEQYF.

This clonotype was seen a few times. The chain joins TRBV7-9 to TRBJ2-7; D gene unclear. CDR1 SEHNR and CDR2 FQNEAQ come from the germline V gene (reference sequence). The CDR3 has 14 residues. V was clipped by 5 bases and J by 2 bases, with 13 bases between them. The CDR3 reads CASSPSMVTYEQYF. The CDR3 DNA is TGTGCCAGCAGCCCGTCAATGGTGACCTACGAGCAGTACTTC.